This TCR beta chain was retrieved from a study of blood T cell repertoires in COVID-19 (dated by TCRdb to 2020 to 2021). As for the study more broadly: The collaborator samples originated in the United States, Italy and Spain and spanned the acute and convalescent phases of COVID-19. The prospective study material was composed of cDNA or gDNA derived from T cells, B-cell-depleted T cells, or PBMCs. Nearly every sample came with metadata listing a de-identified subject ID, COVID-19 status, age in years and sex. HLA class I and class II types, where available, came from metadata supplied by the sample provider rather than from assay-based typing. The repertoires were released in a freely available public database meant as a resource for research on the immune response to SARS-CoV-2. Deeply sampled blood TCRbeta repertoires from subjects exposed to, actively infected with, or recovered from COVID-19 were included in the dataset. The samples were drawn from two sources: the first 160 participants of the ongoing ImmuneRACE study, and 1,254 subjects contributed by 6 global collaborators.

CDR1 is given as SGHTA and CDR2 as FQGNSA, both from the germline V gene. V and J lose 8 bases and 0 bases, and a span of 11 bases separates them. The CDR3 covers 14 residues, taking in both the cysteine and the phenylalanine. Just CDR3 DNA is preserved here, 42 bases in frame from base 1. TCRbeta CDR3 regions were amplified from genomic DNA using the immunoSEQ Assay, a bias-controlled multiplex PCR. The study's own analysis went as follows. Nucleated cell counts per sample were estimated from amplification of reference gene primers within the assay. To quantify the absolute abundance of each unique TCRbeta CDR3 rearrangement, sequence reads were collapsed and filtered. For each sample, productive Simpson clonality was calculated as the square root of Simpson's diversity index over productive rearrangements. This immuneACCESS table, as held by TCRdb, lists in-frame sequences with V and J called but not all clones. Of the missing ones, under half trace to an unresolved V gene in checked studies; the others have no known cause. That table supplies the V and J calls and clone size; D and trimming were determined from the DNA. The sample includes more than 150,000 clones, with roughly 80% observed a single time. Of the sample, about 12% is held by the ten largest clones.

As concerns this clone: No antigen is known for it. No qualities accompany the bases; no much larger clone lies one base away.

Points the paper makes about the study in general: How much clinical and demographic metadata was included differed by source and by participant, and the metadata was provided uncurated.

One collaborating source in Seattle enrolled patients during active infection and followed them longitudinally through the course of disease. Each collaborating institution followed its own protocols to collect whole blood in K2EDTA tubes. For TCRbeta analysis, collaborators shipped samples in one of three forms: frozen whole blood, isolated PBMCs, or DNA extracted from either of those sample types. The specimen was peripheral blood. The sequence links TRBV7-2 to TRBJ2-1; a weak D assignment points to TRBD1 (6 bases agree). This TCR came from a woman at least 80 years old with COVID-19, enrolled during active disease. The CDR3 region has the sequence CASRVGGSYNEQFF. The nucleotide sequence reads as follows: TGTGCCAGCCGTGTAGGGGGCTCCTACAATGAGCAGTTCTTC.